This TCR beta chain was profiled in a study of shared clonotypes between healthy human individuals. Study-wide context: The study drew on a couple of women and three men aged 18 to 49 as donors. Each donor's CD8 memory used one plate, CD8 naive two, each CD4 subset three.

Study conclusions and caveats: Non-shared clonotypes were found to have lower generation probabilities than the clonotypes that were shared by all four of the sorted-subset donors.

CD45RO negativity and positive selection for CCR7 defined naive CD8 cells, a population that excluded terminally differentiated effector memory CD45RA+ cells. Points on this clone: Its antigen is currently unknown.

Execution of the assay was at deep level. The repertoire was sequenced with immunoSEQ multiplex PCR; TCRdb's copy has only in-frame clones and lacks some. The sample consists of nearly 2 million clones, roughly 95% of them appearing once. The sequencing input was naive CD8+ T cells sorted from blood. The sequence was obtained from a man aged 18 to 35 in good health.

CDR3 region: CASTHTSLAGHPDEQYF. CDR3 bases: TGTGCCAGCACTCATACGTCACTAGCGGGACATCCTGACGAGCAGTACTTC. This sequence joins TRBV27 and TRBJ2-7; 10 nucleotides match TRBD2. This CDR3 region has 17 residues. CDR1 MNHEY and CDR2 SMNVEV come from the germline V gene (reference sequence). The V segment lost 7 bases and the J segment 5 bases; nucleotides outside the gene matches: 17.